This entry lists 20 T cell receptor beta chains sequenced from one sample in a study of CD8+ T cells in alopecia areata. Extracted RNA was reverse transcribed into cDNA, the sequencing template. The data were produced by immunoSEQ multiplex PCR, yet TCRdb's version contains in-frame clones alone and is incomplete. The table lists about 150,000 clones, under 70% of them singletons. Noted treatment: oral pan-JAK inhibitor, 5-10 mg twice daily. Material: CD4+ T cells sorted from blood, obtained at week 4, from a patient treated with tofacitinib. Receptors originate from a human donor with alopecia areata.

The CDR3 DNA reads as TGTGCCAGCAGCCACCGAACAGGAGATCAGCCCCAGCATTTT. It is translated as CASSHRTGDQPQHF. The chain links TRBV14 to TRBJ1-5; the D gene is possibly TRBD1 (5 bases). V was cut by 3 bases and J by 5 bases, with 11 bases left in between. The CDR3 runs 14 residues. The V gene's germline CDR1 is SGHDN and CDR2 FVKESK.

There are a few counts of this clone. The junction departs from germline at one end; a sequencing error may be responsible. CDR3 sequence (DNA): TGTGCCAGCAGTTTAGCTATCCACGAGCAGTACTTC. Its protein product is CASSLAIHEQYF. This chain connects TRBV7-9 to TRBJ2-7, with D unclear. The CDR3 runs 12 residues. Germline V gives CDR1 SEHNR, CDR2 FQNEAQ (reference sequence).

This clone was seen just once. V gene TRBV2 combines with J gene TRBJ1-1; D is unresolved. The CDR3 sequence is 12 residues long. V gave up 3 bases and J gave up 3 bases, with 5 bases separating them. Germline V lookup: CDR1 SNHLY, CDR2 FYNNEI. The CDR3 DNA reads as TGTGCCAGCAGTGAGGGGTACACTGAAGCTTTCTTT. Amino acids: CASSEGYTEAFF.

The chain couples TRBV30 to TRBJ2-6, with TRBD1 identical over 8 bases. The CDR3 loop spans 16 amino acids. In germline, CDR1 is GTSNPN, CDR2 SVGIG (reference sequence). Losses at the gene ends were 2 bases for V and 2 bases for J; bases not matched to a gene: 5. The CDR3 reads CAWSTPTGAGANVLTF. The CDR3 DNA follows: TGTGCCTGGAGTACCCCGACAGGGGCTGGGGCCAACGTCCTGACTTTC.

This sequence joins TRBV15 and TRBJ2-1; 8 positions agree with TRBD1. The CDR3 covers 14 residues. Germline CDR1 is LNHNV and CDR2 is YYDKDF (reference sequence). Trimming at V came to 3 bases and at J to 3 bases, leaving 1 base not matched to a gene. The CDR3 is CATSSDRGYNEQFF. In DNA, the CDR3 is TGTGCCACCAGCAGCGACAGGGGCTACAATGAGCAGTTCTTC.

This clone was detected only once. The V call is TRBV5-4, the J call TRBJ2-7; no reliable D call. V gave up 0 bases and J gave up 4 bases, with 2 bases separating them. The CDR3 has 11 residues. CDR1 and CDR2 (germline): SGHNT, YYREEE (reference sequence). The CDR3 spells CASSLGYEQYF. The DNA for the CDR3 is TGTGCCAGCAGCTTGGGGTACGAGCAGTACTTC.

The rearrangement joins TRBV29-1 to TRBJ1-1; TRBD1 agrees at 8 bases. The V gene end was trimmed by 6 bases and the J gene end by 7 bases; junction bases not matched to a gene: 10. The CDR3 consists of 13 residues. CDR1 and CDR2 (germline): SQVTM, ANQGSEA. This CDR3 reads CSVSPDRVNEAFF. Here the CDR3 DNA reads TGCAGCGTCTCCCCGGACAGGGTAAATGAAGCTTTCTTT.

This clone has a single count. The J gene is TRBJ1-2, the V gene TRBV7-8, with TRBD1 identical over 10 bases. V shed 3 bases, J shed 5 bases, and the junction held 9 bases outside the gene matches. Germline V gene sequence: CDR1 SGHVS, CDR2 FQNEAQ. This CDR3 region has 16 residues. In DNA form, the CDR3 reads TGTGCCAGCAGCTTGAACCCAGACAGGGGGCTTTATGGCTACACCTTC. Translating it yields CASSLNPDRGLYGYTF.

The chain couples TRBV30 to TRBJ1-6; perhaps TRBD1 as D (6 bases). Looked up from germline, CDR1 is GTSNPN and CDR2 is SVGIG (reference sequence). CDR3 length: 15 amino acids. The V end lost 0 bases, the J end lost 7 bases, and 13 bases lay between the germline ends. CDR3 coding DNA: TGTGCCTGGAGTGTACCACAGGGAGGAAATTCACCCCTCCACTTT. The encoded protein is CAWSVPQGGNSPLHF.

This chain uses TRBV2 with TRBJ1-6, with unresolved D. The CDR3 loop spans 14 amino acids. V lost 5 bases, J lost 7 bases, and 12 bases lay in between. Germline V lookup: CDR1 SNHLY, CDR2 FYNNEI. This CDR3 is CASSYMGGNSPLHF. The DNA of the CDR3 is TGTGCCAGCAGTTATATGGGAGGCAATTCACCCCTCCACTTT.

V and J are TRBV6-4 and TRBJ1-2, with D hard to call. The CDR3 length is 12 residues. Germline V CDR1 and CDR2: MRHNA, SNTAGT. With 6 bases removed from V and 8 bases from J, the gap between germline ends came to 13 bases. DNA of the CDR3: TGTGCCAGCAGCGTCGGGCAGTACGGCTACACCTTC. It translates to CASSVGQYGYTF.

The rearrangement uses TRBV18 and TRBJ1-2, with TRBD1 identical over 8 bases. J lost 8 bases, V lost 3 bases, and 8 bases had no gene match. This CDR3 contains 14 residues. CDR1 and CDR2 from the germline V gene are KGHSH and LQKENI. CDR3 sequence (DNA): TGTGCCAGCTCACCCGGGACAGGAGGGACGGGCTACACCTTC. Its translation is CASSPGTGGTGYTF.

This clone was observed a few times. The chain couples TRBV29-1 to TRBJ2-7; 11 positions agree with TRBD2. V shed 6 bases, J shed 2 bases, and the junction held 6 bases outside the gene matches. Per germline, CDR1 SQVTM and CDR2 ANQGSEA. The CDR3 loop spans 14 amino acids. The CDR3 nucleotides are TGCAGCGTCGATGGGACTAGCGGTGCCTACGAGCAGTACTTC. This encodes CSVDGTSGAYEQYF.

The chain joins TRBV5-1 to TRBJ2-5, with D maybe TRBD1 (5 bases). The germline gives CDR1 SGHRS, CDR2 YFSETQ. The CDR3 has 12 residues. Deletions cut 4 bases from V and 5 bases from J, with 9 bases between. The DNA of the CDR3 is TGCGCCAGCAGCGCCAAGGGGGAGACCCAGTACTTC. This translates into CASSAKGETQYF.

This clone has only one observation. CDR3 loop: CASSFGPGVNEQFF. DNA for the CDR3: TGTGCCAGCAGTTTCGGCCCCGGGGTAAATGAGCAGTTCTTC. This chain links TRBV27 with TRBJ2-1; D is possibly TRBD2 (5 bases). The CDR3 totals 14 residues. Trimming took 3 bases from V and 7 from J, leaving 13 bases between them. The V gene's germline CDR1 is MNHEY and CDR2 SMNVEV (reference sequence).

The rearrangement links TRBV4-2 to TRBJ2-3; 7 bases fit TRBD1. Per germline, CDR1 LGHNA and CDR2 YNFKEQ. The CDR3 has 16 amino acids. The ends lost 4 bases at V and 6 bases at J; junction bases unmatched: 13. As DNA, the CDR3 is TGTGCCAGCAGCCGAGCAGGGGGACAAGTTGCGGATACGCAGTATTTT. It codes for CASSRAGGQVADTQYF.

V and J are TRBV9 and TRBJ1-2; no definite D call. CDR1 is SGDLS, CDR2 YYNGEE, per germline. The length of the CDR3 is 13 residues. Trimming left V 4 bases short and J 5 bases short, with 12 bases between. The CDR3 bases are TGTGCCAGCAGCCCCCGGACGGATTATGGCTACACCTTC. As protein: CASSPRTDYGYTF.

The rearrangement uses TRBV19 and TRBJ1-5; TRBD1 aligns across 7 bases. The V and J ends lost 0 bases and 4 bases, in that order; junction bases with no gene match: 0. CDR1 LNHDA and CDR2 SQIVND come from the germline V gene (reference sequence). The CDR3 has 14 amino acids. The DNA of the CDR3 is TGTGCCAGTAGTATAGAGACAGGGAATCAGCCCCAGCATTTT. Protein sequence: CASSIETGNQPQHF.

Comment on this clone: The same CDR3 arises from other DNA sequences in this sample as well. This chain links TRBV30 with TRBJ1-2; D remains unclear. V was clipped by 0 bases and J by 4 bases, with 6 bases between them. CDR3 size: 12 residues. Per the germline V gene, CDR1 is GTSNPN and CDR2 is SVGIG (reference sequence). CDR3 sequence: CAWSVSAYGYTF. In DNA form, the CDR3 reads TGTGCCTGGAGTGTATCCGCCTATGGCTACACCTTC. The full variable domain, in which reference TRBV30 and TRBJ1-2 provide the parts outside the CDR3, is SQTIHQWPATLVQPVGSPLSLECTVEGTSNPNLYWYRQAAGRGLQLLFYSVGIGQISSEVPQNLSASRPQDRQFILSSKKLLLSDSGFYLCAWSVSAYGYTFGSGTRLTVV.

The genes are TRBV29-1 and TRBJ2-7; no firm D call. The CDR3 contains 12 residues. Germline values: CDR1 SQVTM, CDR2 ANQGSEA. V lost 5 bases to trimming and J lost 2 bases, with 10 bases between them. The CDR3 bases are TGCAGCGTTAGACACCAAGCCTACGAGCAGTACTTC. Protein product: CSVRHQAYEQYF.